This paragraph covers one TCR beta chain sequence. This clonotype was seen at least ten times. Its antigen target is currently unknown. Within one base of it there is no much larger clone, and no base qualities were kept. PBMCs were isolated by Ficoll-Paque density gradient centrifugation. This specimen comes from a study of T-cell memory formation after mild COVID-19 (dated by TCRdb to about 2021). Regarding the study in general: Most TCR sequence clusters were specific to one of the two donors. In two donors, T-cell clones that expanded and contracted after mild COVID-19 were tracked by sequencing TCRalpha and TCRbeta repertoires over time. Two young, previously healthy adult volunteers made up the cohort, one male and one female. Results the study describes overall, beyond this receptor: Some responding clones were found in pre-infection memory, which suggests that pre-existing cross-reactive memory T cells took part in the SARS-CoV-2 response. Contracting CD4+ clones turned up mainly in the CM and EM memory subsets, whereas EMRA was where CD8+ clones were enriched. SARS-CoV-2 specificity of the second-wave clones peaking on day 37 was not confirmed. Only two mild cases were covered in the study, and larger cohorts including severe cases with pre-infection samples were considered necessary. Clones that contracted from day 15 to 85 showed balanced CD4/CD8 phenotypes, whereas a second wave of clones that expanded from day 15 to 37 leaned towards CD4+.

CDR3 length: 11 amino acids, cysteine to phenylalanine. The sequence is cut down to CDR3 DNA, 33 bases in frame from base 1. V loses 5 bases at its end and J loses 11 bases; junction bases beyond the gene matches: 3. CDR1 is given as SGHVS and CDR2 as FQNEAQ, both from the germline V gene. Data came from an Illumina NovaSeq 6000. TCRalpha and TCRbeta cDNA libraries were constructed by 5'RACE with constant-segment primers, with sample barcodes and unique molecular identifiers being introduced. Trizol reagent was used to extract RNA from every sample. Amplification of the libraries took two PCR steps, and the second step added a second sample barcode plus Illumina TruSeq adapters. Libraries were sequenced on an Illumina NovaSeq with 2 x 150 bp paired-end reads. Concerning the study's data processing: With migec v1.2.7, reads were demultiplexed and then collapsed into UMI-guided consensus sequences. Using mixcr v2.1.11, the UMI consensuses were aligned to TRA and TRB V and J templates and assembled into clonotypes. Expanded or contracted clonotypes were those called significant by both edgeR and NoisET, with noise models trained on biological replicates. For edgeR calls, a false discovery rate-adjusted p below 0.01 and a log2 fold-change threshold of 1 were applied. As an exploratory analysis of dynamics, max-normalized trajectories of the 1000 most abundant clonotypes were examined with PCA combined with hierarchical clustering. The CD4 or CD8 phenotype of responding clones was assigned using the separately sequenced CD4+ and CD8+ repertoires. The public reads were reprocessed in TCRdb via fastp at Q25 and MiXCR, keeping in-frame beta chains. Each CDR3 protein gets just one entry, which takes the most common genes and DNA from the rows behind it. None of the V and J calls come from the authors' own analysis; TCRdb made them. This sample gives 100,000 to 150,000 distinct CDR3 sequences in total; less than 6.5% of them show up just once. Clones ranked in the top ten supply 2% to 2.5% of the sample.

Material for sequencing was PBMCs or a T cell subset sorted from them (not recorded which). The V and J segments used are TRBV7-8 and TRBJ2-5, and 9 junction bases match TRBD1. This clonotype originated in an adult woman who had mild COVID-19 (a few samples of this study predate the infection). The sample titles of this study are shuffled in the database, so cell type and time point are left out; the donor was told from shared clones. The DNA sequence is TGTGCCAGCAGCCTGGACAGGGGTCAGTACTTC. Protein translation: CASSLDRGQYF.